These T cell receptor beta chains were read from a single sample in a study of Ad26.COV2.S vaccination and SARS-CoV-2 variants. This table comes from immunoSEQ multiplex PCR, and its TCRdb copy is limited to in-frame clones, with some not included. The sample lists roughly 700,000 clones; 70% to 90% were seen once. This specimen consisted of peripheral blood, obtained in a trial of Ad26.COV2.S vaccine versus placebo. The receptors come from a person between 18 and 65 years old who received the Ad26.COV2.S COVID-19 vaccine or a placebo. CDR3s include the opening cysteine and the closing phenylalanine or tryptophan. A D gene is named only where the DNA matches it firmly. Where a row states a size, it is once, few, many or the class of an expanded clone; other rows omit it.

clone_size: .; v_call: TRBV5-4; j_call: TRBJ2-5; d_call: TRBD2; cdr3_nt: TGTGCCAGCAGCTTAGGGACTAGCGGGGGGGCCCGAGAGACCCAGTACTTC; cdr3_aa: CASSLGTSGGARETQYF
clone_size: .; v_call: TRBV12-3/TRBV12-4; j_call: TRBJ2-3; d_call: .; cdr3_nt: TGTGCCAGCAGAGGGGCAACAGATACGCAGTATTTT; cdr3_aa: CASRGATDTQYF
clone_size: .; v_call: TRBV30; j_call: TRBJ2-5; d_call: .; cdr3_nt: TGTGCCTGGAGTGTACAGGGCATCTGGGAGACCCAGTACTTC; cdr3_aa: CAWSVQGIWETQYF
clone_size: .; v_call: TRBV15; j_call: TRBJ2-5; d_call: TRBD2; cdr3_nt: TGTGCCACCAGCGGGGGACTAGCTATGGAGACCCAGTACTTC; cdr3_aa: CATSGGLAMETQYF
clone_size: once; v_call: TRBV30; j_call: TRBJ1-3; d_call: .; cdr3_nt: TGTGCCTGGAGGAATGCAGGGATCTCTGGAAACACCATATATTTT; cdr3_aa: CAWRNAGISGNTIYF
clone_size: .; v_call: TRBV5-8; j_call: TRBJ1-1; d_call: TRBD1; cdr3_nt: TGTGCCAGCAGCTATATACCGGGACAGGTAGGCGGCACTGAAGCTTTCTTT; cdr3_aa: CASSYIPGQVGGTEAFF
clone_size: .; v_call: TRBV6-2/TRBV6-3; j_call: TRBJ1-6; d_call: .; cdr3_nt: TGTGCCAGCAGTTACTCACCTGGGAATCTGGCATCGCCCCTCCACTTT; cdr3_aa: CASSYSPGNLASPLHF
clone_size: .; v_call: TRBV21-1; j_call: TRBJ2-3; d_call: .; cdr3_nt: TGTGCCAGCAGCGAATCCGGACAGGGTAGGGGGAAAGATACGCAGTATTTT; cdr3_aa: CASSESGQGRGKDTQYF
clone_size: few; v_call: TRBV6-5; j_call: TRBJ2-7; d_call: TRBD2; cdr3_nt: TGTGCCAGCAGGGTAGCGGGTTCCACCTACGAGCAGTACTTC; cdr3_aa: CASRVAGSTYEQYF
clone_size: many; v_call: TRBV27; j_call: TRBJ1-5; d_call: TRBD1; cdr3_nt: TGTGCCAGCAGTTTAGGGGGACAGGGGTATCAGCCCCAGCATTTT; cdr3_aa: CASSLGGQGYQPQHF
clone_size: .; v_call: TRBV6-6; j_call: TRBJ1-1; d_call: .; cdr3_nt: TGTGCCAGCAGACGCACCGGGTCCACTGAAGCTTTCTTT; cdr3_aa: CASRRTGSTEAFF
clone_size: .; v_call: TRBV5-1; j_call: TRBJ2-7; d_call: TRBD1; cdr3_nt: TGCGCCAGCAGCTTGGTGGACAGGGGATCCTACGAGCAGTACTTC; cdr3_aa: CASSLVDRGSYEQYF
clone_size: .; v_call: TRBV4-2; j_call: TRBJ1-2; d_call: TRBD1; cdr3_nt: TGTGCCAGCAGCCAAGAAGGGGGGACAGGGAGTAACTATGGCTACACCTTC; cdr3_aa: CASSQEGGTGSNYGYTF
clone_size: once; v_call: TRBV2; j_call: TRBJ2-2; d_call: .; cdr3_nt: TGTGCCAGCAGTCTACGTAGTAACACCGGGGAGCTGTTTTTT; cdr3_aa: CASSLRSNTGELFF
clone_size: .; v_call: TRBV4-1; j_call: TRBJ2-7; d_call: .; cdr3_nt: TGCGCCAGCAGCCAAGATGGGGGCGCGTACGAGCAGTACTTC; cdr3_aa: CASSQDGGAYEQYF
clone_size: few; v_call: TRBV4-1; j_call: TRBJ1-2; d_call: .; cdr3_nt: TGCGCCAGCAGCCCGAACGGGAACTATGGCTACACCTTC; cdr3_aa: CASSPNGNYGYTF
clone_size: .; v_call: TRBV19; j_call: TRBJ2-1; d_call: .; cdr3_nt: TGTGCCAGTAGTATCGGACCCGGCAATGAGCAGTTCTTC; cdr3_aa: CASSIGPGNEQFF
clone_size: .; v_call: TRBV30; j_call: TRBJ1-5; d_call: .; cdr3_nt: TGTGCCTGGAGTGTGTGGGGGAGCAATCAGCCCCAGCATTTT; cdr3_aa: CAWSVWGSNQPQHF
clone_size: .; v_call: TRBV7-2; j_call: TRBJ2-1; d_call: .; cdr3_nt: TGTGCCAGCTCCCTCGGGGGAATGATTCCAGATGAGCAGTTCTTC; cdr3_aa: CASSLGGMIPDEQFF
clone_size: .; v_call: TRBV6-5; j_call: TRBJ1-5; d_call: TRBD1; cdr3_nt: TGTGCCAGCAGGGGGGGACAGTATAGCAATCAGCCCCAGCATTTT; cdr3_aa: CASRGGQYSNQPQHF
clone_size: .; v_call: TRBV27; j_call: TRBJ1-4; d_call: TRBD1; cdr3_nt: TGTGCCAGCCGACAGGGGGCAACTAATGAAAAACTGTTTTTT; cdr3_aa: CASRQGATNEKLFF
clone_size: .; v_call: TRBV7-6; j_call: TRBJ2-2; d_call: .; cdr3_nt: TGTGCCAGCAGCTTAGCGAGACTAGTAGGGACCGGGGAGCTGTTTTTT; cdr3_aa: CASSLARLVGTGELFF
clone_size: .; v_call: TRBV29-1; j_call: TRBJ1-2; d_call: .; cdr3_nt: TGCAGCGTCTACGGGACGGGTGGCTACACCTTC; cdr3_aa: CSVYGTGGYTF
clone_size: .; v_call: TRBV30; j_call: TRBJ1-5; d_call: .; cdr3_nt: TGTGCCTGGAGTGTAGGACAAGCAAATCAGCCCCAGCATTTT; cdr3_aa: CAWSVGQANQPQHF
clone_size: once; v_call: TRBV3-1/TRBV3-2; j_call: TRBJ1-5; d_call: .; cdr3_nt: TGTGCCAGCAGCCAATCCGGGGGCACTACCGGGCAGCCCCAGCATTTT; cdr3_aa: CASSQSGGTTGQPQHF
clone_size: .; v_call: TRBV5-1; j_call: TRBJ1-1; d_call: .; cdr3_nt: TGCGCCAGCAGCTTGGGGGTCAGGGTGGCCACTGAAGCTTTCTTT; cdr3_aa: CASSLGVRVATEAFF
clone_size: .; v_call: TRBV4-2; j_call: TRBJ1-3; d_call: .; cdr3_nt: TGTGCCAGCAGCCCCGACCAGGGGCGAAGAAACACCATATATTTT; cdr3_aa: CASSPDQGRRNTIYF
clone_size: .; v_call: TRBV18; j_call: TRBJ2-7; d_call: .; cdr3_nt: TGTGCCAGCTCACCCGACAGAGCCTACGAGCAGTACTTC; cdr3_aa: CASSPDRAYEQYF
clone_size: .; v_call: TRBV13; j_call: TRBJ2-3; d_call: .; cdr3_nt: TGTGCCAGCAGCTTAGCTAATCCCAGTAGCACAGATACGCAGTATTTT; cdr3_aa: CASSLANPSSTDTQYF
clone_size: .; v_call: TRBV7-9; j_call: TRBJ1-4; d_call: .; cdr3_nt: TGTGCCAGCAGCTTAACGGGGGCGCTGGATAATGAAAAACTGTTTTTT; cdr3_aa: CASSLTGALDNEKLFF
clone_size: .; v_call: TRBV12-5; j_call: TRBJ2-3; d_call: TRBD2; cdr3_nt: TGTGCTAGTGGCCCCGGCGGGAGGGATACGCAGTATTTT; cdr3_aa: CASGPGGRDTQYF
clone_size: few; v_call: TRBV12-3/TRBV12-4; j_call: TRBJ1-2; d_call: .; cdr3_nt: TGTGCCAGCAGTTTTCTTAGAGGCTATGGCTACACCTTC; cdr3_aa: CASSFLRGYGYTF
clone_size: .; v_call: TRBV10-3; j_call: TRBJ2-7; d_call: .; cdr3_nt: TGTGCCATCAGGGCTAGCGTCGACTCCTACGAGCAGTACTTC; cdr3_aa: CAIRASVDSYEQYF
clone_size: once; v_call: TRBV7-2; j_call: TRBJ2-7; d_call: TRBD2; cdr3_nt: TGTGCCAGCAGCTCGAGAGCGGGAGGCCCGTACGAGCAGTACTTC; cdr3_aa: CASSSRAGGPYEQYF
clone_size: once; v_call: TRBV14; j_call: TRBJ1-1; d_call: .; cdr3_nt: TGTGCCAGCAGCCTCGGCTACACTGAAGCTTTCTTT; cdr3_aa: CASSLGYTEAFF